Listed below are T cell receptor beta chains from one sample, sequenced in a study of CD8 T cells in ankylosing spondylitis. TCRdb reanalysed the 5' RACE reads using MiXCR and keeps one entry per CDR3 protein. In the table there are tens of thousands of distinct CDR3 sequences, 11% of which are singletons. The sequenced sample was blood, either unsorted or a sorted T cell fraction (not recorded which). The source of these receptors is a male donor with ankylosing spondylitis or in good health (not recorded which). Each CDR3 is given with its conserved first and last residue. The order of the fields is J gene, clone size, V gene, D gene, CDR3 protein, CDR3 DNA. D genes are given only for firm matches. Size is stated for part of the rows, as once, few or many counts, or as a class when the clone is expanded.

TRBJ2-4,-,TRBV7-8,-,CASSTYRGKRSKNIQYF,TGTGCCAGCAGCACCTATAGGGGGAAGAGGTCCAAAAACATTCAGTACTTC
TRBJ2-7,many,TRBV30,TRBD2,CAWSVAGGMEDEQYF,TGTGCCTGGAGTGTAGCGGGGGGTATGGAAGACGAGCAGTACTTC
TRBJ2-1,many,TRBV6-5,TRBD2,CASSYSSSGGVYNEQFF,TGTGCCAGCAGTTATTCCTCTAGCGGGGGGGTTTACAATGAGCAGTTCTTC
TRBJ2-3,many,TRBV5-6,TRBD1,CASVLQGWNADTQYF,TGTGCCAGCGTACTACAGGGGTGGAATGCAGATACGCAGTATTTT
TRBJ2-1,many,TRBV5-5,-,CASSLEVRAYNEQFF,TGTGCCAGCAGCTTGGAGGTGAGGGCGTACAATGAGCAGTTCTTC
TRBJ2-7,many,TRBV28,TRBD1,CASSSGQDYEQYF,TGTGCCAGCAGTTCCGGACAGGACTACGAGCAGTACTTC
TRBJ2-2,few,TRBV7-6,TRBD2,CASSSAGLGELFF,TGTGCCAGCAGCTCAGCGGGGTTGGGGGAGCTGTTTTTT
TRBJ2-5,many,TRBV20-1,-,CSASGLRETQYF,TGCAGTGCTAGTGGCCTCAGGGAGACCCAGTACTTC
TRBJ2-7,many,TRBV7-2,TRBD1,CASSPIAGQAFLVTNF,TGTGCCAGCAGCCCCATCGCCGGACAGGCCTTCCTGGTTACGAACTTC
TRBJ2-7,many,TRBV28,-,CASSFGVLYEQYF,TGTGCCAGCAGTTTCGGGGTTTTATACGAGCAGTACTTC
TRBJ1-6,many,TRBV12-3/TRBV12-4,-,CASRTALGNNSPLHF,TGTGCCAGCAGGACGGCCCTGGGGAATAATTCACCCCTCCACTTT
TRBJ1-4,many,TRBV7-9,-,CASSLGAREKLFF,TGTGCCAGCAGCTTAGGGGCAAGGGAAAAACTGTTTTTT
TRBJ2-7,medium-sized,TRBV29-1,TRBD1,CSGGQGIGEQYF,TGCAGCGGGGGACAGGGGATTGGGGAGCAGTACTTC
TRBJ2-1,many,TRBV6-5,-,CASSYSISRPSYNEQFF,TGTGCCAGCAGTTACTCGATTTCTCGACCCTCCTACAATGAGCAGTTCTTC
TRBJ2-4,many,TRBV5-1,TRBD1,CASSWDSPKNIQYF,TGCGCCAGCAGCTGGGACAGTCCCAAAAACATTCAGTACTTC
TRBJ2-1,few,TRBV3-1,-,CASSQWGTNEQFF,TGTGCCAGCAGCCAATGGGGAACCAATGAGCAGTTCTTC
TRBJ2-5,-,TRBV5-1,-,CASSLVPEVLETQYF,TGCGCCAGCAGCTTGGTACCGGAAGTCTTAGAGACCCAGTACTTC
TRBJ2-1,many,TRBV24-1,-,CATSDPGARGYNEQFF,TGTGCCACCAGTGATCCAGGGGCCAGGGGCTACAATGAGCAGTTCTTC
TRBJ2-1,few,TRBV7-6,TRBD2,CASSSRLAGYNEQFF,TGTGCCAGCAGCTCCCGACTAGCGGGCTACAATGAGCAGTTCTTC
TRBJ2-5,many,TRBV5-1,TRBD2,CASSLHPGGDLSETQYF,TGCGCCAGCAGCTTGCATCCCGGGGGGGACCTGTCGGAGACCCAGTACTTC
TRBJ2-7,many,TRBV25-1,-,CASWDGPAFEQYF,TGTGCCAGCTGGGACGGTCCTGCCTTCGAGCAGTACTTC
TRBJ2-5,many,TRBV29-1,TRBD1,CSVGDSGQTQYF,TGCAGCGTTGGGGACAGCGGACAGACCCAGTACTTC
TRBJ1-4,many,TRBV5-1,-,CASSLGPQATNEKLFF,TGCGCCAGCAGCTTAGGTCCTCAAGCAACTAATGAAAAACTGTTTTTT
TRBJ2-3,few,TRBV7-2,-,CASSKRAASTDTQYF,TGTGCCAGCAGCAAACGAGCGGCTAGCACAGATACGCAGTATTTT
TRBJ2-7,many,TRBV12-3/TRBV12-4,-,CASSLGPGGSYEQYF,TGTGCCAGCAGTTTAGGGCCAGGAGGATCCTACGAGCAGTACTTC
TRBJ1-1,few,TRBV7-9,-,CASSLSGRWVENTEAFF,TGTGCCAGCAGCTTAAGTGGTCGGTGGGTGGAGAACACTGAAGCTTTCTTT
TRBJ2-5,few,TRBV7-2,TRBD2,CASSRRTSGRRTQYF,TGTGCCAGCAGCCGACGGACTAGCGGCCGACGGACCCAGTACTTC
TRBJ2-5,-,TRBV29-1,TRBD1,CSVEDWGTAPLETQYF,TGCAGCGTTGAAGATTGGGGGACAGCCCCCCTCGAGACCCAGTACTTC
TRBJ1-6,few,TRBV7-2,-,CASSHRTSNNSPLHF,TGTGCCAGCAGCCACCGGACATCTAATAATTCACCCCTCCACTTT
TRBJ1-6,many,TRBV6-5,TRBD1,CASSYRDSDNSPLHF,TGTGCCAGCAGTTACAGGGACAGCGATAATTCACCCCTCCACTTT
TRBJ2-2,many,TRBV28,TRBD1,CASSPGTGGPGELFF,TGTGCCAGCAGCCCGGGGACAGGGGGTCCCGGGGAGCTGTTTTTT
TRBJ2-7,many,TRBV10-3,-,CATTARTGIDEQYF,TGTGCCACCACCGCACGAACGGGTATCGACGAGCAGTACTTC
TRBJ2-2,many,TRBV5-1,-,CASRTDRYTGELFF,TGCGCCAGCAGAACCGACAGGTACACCGGGGAGCTGTTTTTT
TRBJ1-1,many,TRBV20-1,-,CSARDAVRVQAFF,TGCAGTGCTAGAGATGCGGTTCGGGTTCAAGCTTTCTTT
TRBJ1-4,few,TRBV9,-,CASSVGTDSNEKLFF,TGTGCCAGCAGCGTAGGAACTGACAGCAATGAAAAACTGTTTTTT
TRBJ2-3,many,TRBV10-2,-,CASSEGLAPDTQYF,TGCGCCAGCAGTGAAGGCCTAGCTCCAGATACGCAGTATTTT
TRBJ1-3,many,TRBV9,-,CASSVGAGHLYF,TGTGCCAGCAGCGTAGGCGCGGGTCACCTATATTTT
TRBJ1-6,few,TRBV2,-,CASSEEGTSNSPLHF,TGTGCCAGCAGTGAAGAGGGGACATCAAATTCACCCCTCCACTTT
TRBJ2-2,many,TRBV12-3/TRBV12-4,TRBD1,CASSVTSQGTGELFF,TGTGCCAGCAGTGTAACCTCACAGGGGACCGGGGAGCTGTTTTTT
TRBJ2-1,many,TRBV12-3/TRBV12-4,TRBD2,CASSFEAGGRNEQFF,TGTGCCAGCAGTTTTGAAGCGGGGGGGCGAAATGAGCAGTTCTTC
TRBJ2-2,many,TRBV12-3/TRBV12-4,TRBD1,CASSLGTGGATGELFF,TGTGCCAGCAGTCTCGGGACAGGGGGCGCGACCGGGGAGCTGTTTTTT
TRBJ2-1,-,TRBV12-3/TRBV12-4,-,CATRGEERRNEQFF,TGTGCCACCCGTGGGGAAGAGCGGAGAAATGAGCAGTTCTTC